This TCR beta chain was sequenced in a study of early T cells in non-severe SARS-CoV-2 infection. The CDR3 is made up of 20 amino acids. Germline values: CDR1 MNHEY, CDR2 SVGEGT. J was trimmed by 1 base and V by 7 bases; bases with no gene match: 16. The library protocol tagged individual cDNA molecules with unique molecular identifiers. One entry per CDR3 protein, called by TCRdb with MiXCR from the 5' RACE reads. The data show around 63,000 distinct CDR3 sequences, with about 9.1% seen just once and 15% to 19% held by the top ten. This clonotype was recorded many times. The receptor's source is an adult who was a healthcare worker with PCR-confirmed SARS-CoV-2 infection or an uninfected control (not recorded which). This sequence joins TRBV6-2 or TRBV6-3 and TRBJ2-2; 12 bases align to TRBD2. The specimen comprised whole blood, sampled at baseline. The CDR3 sequence is CASTGPRALGLAGNTGELFF. The DNA of the CDR3 is TGTGCCAGCACCGGACCGAGGGCGTTGGGACTAGCGGGGAACACCGGGGAGCTGTTTTTT.